The 15 T cell receptor beta chains listed next were all sequenced from one sample in a study of pediatric ulcerative colitis. Sequencing was performed with immunoSEQ multiplex PCR; in TCRdb, only in-frame clones are kept and a portion is missing. In the table there are fewer than 13,000 clones, 80% to 90% of which are singletons. The sample comprised blood. The receptors were gathered from a girl between 5 and 17 years old with moderate ulcerative colitis.

This rearrangement joins TRBV27 to TRBJ1-6; TRBD1 aligns across 10 bases. CDR3 length: 20 residues. Germline-derived CDR1 and CDR2 are MNHEY and SMNVEV (reference sequence). With V trimmed by 0 bases and J by 0 bases, 8 bases remained unmatched. In DNA, the CDR3 is TGTGCCAGCAGTTTATCGTCCTGGGACAGGGGTAGCTCCTATAATTCACCCCTCCACTTT. Translating it yields CASSLSSWDRGSSYNSPLHF.

V and J are TRBV5-5 and TRBJ1-3; D ambiguous. The V gene lost 0 bases and the J gene lost 2 bases, with 6 bases spanning the gap. This CDR3 spans 14 amino acids. Looked up from germline, CDR1 is SGHKS and CDR2 is YYEKEE (reference sequence). Written as DNA, the CDR3 is TGTGCCAGCAGCTTGGGTAGGGCTGGAAACACCATATATTTT. This sequence encodes CASSLGRAGNTIYF.

The rearrangement joins TRBV9 to TRBJ2-3; 9 bases fit TRBD1. Trimming cost V 1 base and J 5 bases; bases outside gene matches: 11. CDR3 length equals 17 residues. Germline assignment: CDR1 SGDLS and CDR2 YYNGEE. CDR3 residues: CASSVPPGGQGKDTQYF. In DNA, the CDR3 is TGTGCCAGCAGCGTACCCCCCGGGGGACAGGGAAAAGATACGCAGTATTTT.

The chain carries TRBV27 and TRBJ1-1; 9 bases fit TRBD1. The CDR3 runs 15 residues. Losses at the gene ends were 4 bases for V and 1 base for J; bases not matched to a gene: 4. Per germline, CDR1 MNHEY and CDR2 SMNVEV (reference sequence). CDR3 coding DNA: TGTGCCAGCAGTTCACAGGGGGCAGCGAACACTGAAGCTTTCTTT. Its protein is CASSSQGAANTEAFF.

The chain carries TRBV30 and TRBJ2-7; the match to TRBD2 covers 8 bases. This CDR3 contains 14 residues. Looked up from germline, CDR1 is GTSNPN and CDR2 is SVGIG (reference sequence). J was trimmed by 2 bases and V by 2 bases; bases with no gene match: 5. CDR3 in DNA: TGTGCCTGGAGTATAGCGGGACCTGCCTACGAGCAGTACTTC. Amino acids: CAWSIAGPAYEQYF.

The chain employs TRBV21-1 and TRBJ1-2. TRBV21-1 is a listed pseudogene. CDR3 size: 14 residues. In DNA, the CDR3 is TGTGCCAGCAGCAAAGAGGCAGAACCCTATGGCTACACCTTC. Translation: CASSKEAEPYGYTF.

The chain couples TRBV6-1 to TRBJ2-3; a possible D gene is TRBD2 (5 bases). The germline V gene encodes CDR1 MNHNS and CDR2 SASEGT. This CDR3 contains 16 residues. The V end was cut by 0 bases, the J end by 1 base, with 11 bases between. CDR3 DNA sequence: TGTGCCAGCAGTGAAGCAAACGGGGTTGGCACAGATACGCAGTATTTT. Protein: CASSEANGVGTDTQYF.

The chain carries TRBV4-1 and TRBJ2-7, with D tentatively TRBD1 (6 bases). Germline V gene lookup returns CDR1 MGHRA and CDR2 YSYEKL. This CDR3 has 13 amino acids. The V end lost 4 bases, the J end lost 1 base, and 8 bases lay between the germline ends. CDR3 coding DNA: TGCGCCAGCAGCCTCGGACAGTCCTACGAGCAGTACTTC. This translates into CASSLGQSYEQYF.

This clone came up once. The chain combines TRBV7-2 with TRBJ2-3, with 16 bases that match TRBD2. The CDR3 is 16 residues long. Germline assignment: CDR1 SGHTA and CDR2 FQGNSA. J gave up 9 bases and V 4 bases, and 7 bases lay outside the gene matches. The DNA for the CDR3 is TGTGCCAGCAGCTCTAAAGGGACTAGCGGGAGGGGGACGCAGTATTTT. Its protein is CASSSKGTSGRGTQYF.

The rearrangement uses TRBV28 and TRBJ1-2; 7 nucleotides line up with TRBD1. CDR3 length: 16 amino acids. V shed 4 bases, J shed 4 bases, and the junction held 12 bases outside the gene matches. Germline V lookup: CDR1 MDHEN, CDR2 SYDVKM. CDR3 residues: CASSSSRTDRAYGYTF. CDR3 nucleotide sequence: TGTGCCAGCAGTTCGTCACGGACAGACAGGGCCTATGGCTACACCTTC.

The V and J genes are TRBV12-5 and TRBJ2-1; 10 nucleotides match TRBD2. The germline gives CDR1 LGHNT, CDR2 FRNRAP. Trimming cost V 0 bases and J 0 bases; bases outside gene matches: 11. The CDR3 consists of 20 residues. CDR3 protein: CASGLVILAGGPSSYNEQFF. The CDR3 DNA reads TGTGCTAGTGGTTTGGTAATATTAGCGGGGGGCCCTAGCTCCTACAATGAGCAGTTCTTC. The variable domain in full, with the rest retrieved from reference TRBV12-5 and TRBJ2-1, is DARVTQTPRHKVTEMGQEVTMRCQPILGHNTVFWYRQTMMQGLELLAYFRNRAPLDDSGMPKDRFSAEMPDATLATLKIQPSEPRDSAVYFCASGLVILAGGPSSYNEQFFGPGTRLTVL.

The chain combines TRBV13 with TRBJ2-5; 7 bases agree with TRBD2. This CDR3 has 17 residues. J was trimmed by 0 bases and V by 11 bases; bases with no gene match: 18. Per germline, CDR1 PRHDT and CDR2 FYEKMQ (reference sequence). The CDR3 spells CASKLTGVSGYQETQYF. The CDR3 region has the DNA TGTGCCTCAAAGCTCACCGGAGTTAGCGGGTACCAAGAGACCCAGTACTTC.

The gene calls are TRBV10-3 and TRBJ1-6; D not resolved. V was pared by 9 bases and J by 7 bases, with 13 bases between. From germline, CDR1 is ENHRY and CDR2 SYGVKD. The CDR3 loop spans 13 amino acids. CDR3 nucleotide sequence: TGTGCCATTTCCTCCAGCGAAAATTCACCCCTCCACTTT. Translated: CAISSSENSPLHF.

This chain joins TRBV19 and TRBJ2-3; tentatively, D is TRBD2 (5 bases). V lost 4 bases and J 0 bases, leaving 14 bases between the germline ends. The germline V gene encodes CDR1 LNHDA and CDR2 SQIVND (reference sequence). The CDR3 loop spans 16 amino acids. DNA of the CDR3: TGTGCCAGTAGTACGCGGCGAGCGGCTAGCACAGATACGCAGTATTTT. Its translation is CASSTRRAASTDTQYF.

The chain is built from TRBV27 and TRBJ2-1; D is undetermined. Trimming took off 4 bases at V and 6 bases at J, with 7 bases between the two ends. CDR1 and CDR2 from the germline V gene are MNHEY and SMNVEV (reference sequence). This CDR3 region has 12 residues. Written as DNA, the CDR3 is TGTGCCAGCAGTTCGAGAGGCAATGAGCAGTTCTTC. Translating it yields CASSSRGNEQFF.